This T cell receptor (beta chain) was sequenced during a study of blood T cell repertoires in COVID-19. This table comes from immunoSEQ multiplex PCR, and its TCRdb copy is limited to in-frame clones, with some not included. This table has about 250,000 clones, about 82% appearing once. The V gene lost 0 bases and the J gene lost 2 bases, with 11 bases spanning the gap. Germline values: CDR1 SGHRS, CDR2 YFSETQ. The CDR3 totals 15 residues. The sequenced material came from peripheral blood. This clonotype was sampled from a woman of 80 years or more with COVID-19, enrolled during active disease. V gene TRBV5-1 combines with J gene TRBJ2-5, with D possibly matching TRBD1 (5 bases). The CDR3 reads CASSLAGNLQETQYF. The CDR3 DNA sequence: TGCGCCAGCAGCTTGGCAGGGAACTTACAAGAGACCCAGTACTTC.